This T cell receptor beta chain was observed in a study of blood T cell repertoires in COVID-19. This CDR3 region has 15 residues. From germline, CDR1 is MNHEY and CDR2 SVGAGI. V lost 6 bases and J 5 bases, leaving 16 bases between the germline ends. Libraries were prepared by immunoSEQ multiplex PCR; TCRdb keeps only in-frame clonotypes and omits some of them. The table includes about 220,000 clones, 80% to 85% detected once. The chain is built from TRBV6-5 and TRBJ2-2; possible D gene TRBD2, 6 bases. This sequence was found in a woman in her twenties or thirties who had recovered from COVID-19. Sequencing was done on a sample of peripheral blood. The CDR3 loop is CASSLGRGWTGELFF. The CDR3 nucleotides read TGTGCCAGCAGCCTCGGGAGAGGGTGGACCGGGGAGCTGTTTTTT.